This is a list of T cell receptor beta chains from one sample in a study of breast tumors, draining lymph nodes, adjacent tissues. TCRdb recomputed calls from the multiplex PCR reads with MiXCR, one row per CDR3 protein. The table includes some 100,000 distinct CDR3 sequences, around 20% detected once. The sequencing sample was made of axillary lymph node tissue. These receptors came from a female donor with breast cancer. Some clones in this sample may be carry-over from other donors' samples. The CDR3 runs from the conserved cysteine through the conserved F or W. Each record gives: CDR3 protein, J gene, V gene, CDR3 length.

CDR3 protein: CASSISRRGSSYNSPLHF; J gene: TRBJ1-6; V gene: TRBV19; CDR3 length: 18
CDR3 protein: CASRLSMLSSYEQYF; J gene: TRBJ2-7; V gene: TRBV6-1; CDR3 length: 15
CDR3 protein: CAIFQEGHGYTF; J gene: TRBJ1-2; V gene: TRBV10-3; CDR3 length: 12
CDR3 protein: CATSRGGQPFSSDSPLHF; J gene: TRBJ1-6; V gene: TRBV15; CDR3 length: 18
CDR3 protein: CASSLSPSDNEKLFF; J gene: TRBJ1-4; V gene: TRBV5-6; CDR3 length: 15
CDR3 protein: CASSFRQVNEKLFF; J gene: TRBJ1-4; V gene: TRBV5-6; CDR3 length: 14
CDR3 protein: CASRTRGETQYF; J gene: TRBJ2-5; V gene: TRBV7-9; CDR3 length: 12
CDR3 protein: CSAPDRGSPPHF; J gene: TRBJ1-6; V gene: TRBV20-1; CDR3 length: 12
CDR3 protein: CASSWRRGLNREQFF; J gene: TRBJ2-1; V gene: TRBV19; CDR3 length: 15
CDR3 protein: CASSEGVGQPQHF; J gene: TRBJ1-5; V gene: TRBV6-4; CDR3 length: 13
CDR3 protein: CATSDRDRAFGF; J gene: TRBJ2-3; V gene: TRBV24-1; CDR3 length: 12
CDR3 protein: CASSPRTVPLRTGANVLTF; J gene: TRBJ2-6; V gene: TRBV5-1; CDR3 length: 19
CDR3 protein: CASSLAPGILNEKLFF; J gene: TRBJ1-4; V gene: TRBV7-2; CDR3 length: 16
CDR3 protein: CSVEGVRGETQYF; J gene: TRBJ2-5; V gene: TRBV29-1; CDR3 length: 13
CDR3 protein: CASSQPTTGGGNTIYF; J gene: TRBJ1-3; V gene: TRBV4-1; CDR3 length: 16
CDR3 protein: CSATTPTDRDTEAFF; J gene: TRBJ1-1; V gene: TRBV20-1; CDR3 length: 15
CDR3 protein: CASSSPGPLETQYF; J gene: TRBJ2-5; V gene: TRBV7-9; CDR3 length: 14